The T cell receptor (beta chain) described here comes from a study of beta chain features in type 1 diabetes. V lost 5 bases, J lost 6 bases, and 23 bases lay in between. The CDR3 is made up of 17 amino acids. Germline assignment: CDR1 SEHNR and CDR2 FQNEAQ (reference sequence). The entirety of the isolated RNA underwent reverse transcription, so expressed TCRB transcripts were sequenced. Generated by immunoSEQ multiplex PCR, the TCRdb table keeps only in-frame clones and is missing some. The table includes about 160,000 clones, roughly 7.1% detected once. This clone was counted only a few times. Its antigen remains unknown. Points from the study as a whole: TCRB CDR3 length was moderately but significantly reduced in all four CD4+ subsets of Type 1 diabetes patients.

The receptor comes from a woman aged 40 to 50 with type 1 diabetes. This chain connects TRBV7-9 to TRBJ2-1, with D possibly TRBD1 on 6 matching bases. Input material: central memory CD4+ T cells from blood. As DNA, the CDR3 is TGTGCCAGCAGCGACCCGCGGACAGAGGACGTCCCCAATGAGCAGTTCTTC. Amino acids: CASSDPRTEDVPNEQFF.